The rows below give T cell receptor beta chains drawn from one sample of a study of shared clonotypes between healthy human individuals. Sequencing was performed with immunoSEQ multiplex PCR; in TCRdb, only in-frame clones are kept and a portion is missing. The table records roughly 2,300,000 clones, about 90% of them present only once. The sample comprised naive CD4+ T cells from PBMCs. The source is a man aged 18 to 30 in good health. Some clones in this sample may be carry-over from other donors' samples. Each CDR3 is given with its conserved first and last residue. The order of the fields is V gene, D gene, J gene, clone size, CDR3 protein, CDR3 DNA. A D gene is named only where the DNA matches it firmly. Clone size is shown for a subset of rows, as once, few, many or a class of expanded clone.

v_call: TRBV5-1; d_call: .; j_call: TRBJ2-7; clone_size: .; cdr3_aa: CASSLGGGRSEQYF; cdr3_nt: TGCGCCAGCAGCTTGGGTGGGGGGAGGAGCGAGCAGTACTTC
v_call: TRBV2; d_call: .; j_call: TRBJ2-1; clone_size: .; cdr3_aa: CASSEGAVSYNEQFF; cdr3_nt: TGTGCCAGCAGTGAAGGGGCGGTCTCCTACAATGAGCAGTTCTTC
v_call: TRBV4-2; d_call: .; j_call: TRBJ2-7; clone_size: .; cdr3_aa: CASSQVQGSSLREGTYEQYF; cdr3_nt: TGTGCCAGCAGCCAAGTACAGGGTTCTAGCTTGAGGGAGGGAACCTACGAGCAGTACTTC
v_call: TRBV14; d_call: .; j_call: TRBJ1-6; clone_size: .; cdr3_aa: CASSQIGRVNSPLHF; cdr3_nt: TGTGCCAGCAGCCAGATCGGGCGGGTGAATTCACCCCTCCACTTT
v_call: TRBV27; d_call: .; j_call: TRBJ1-2; clone_size: .; cdr3_aa: CASSLSGSGYTF; cdr3_nt: TGTGCCAGCAGTTTGTCAGGGAGCGGCTACACCTTC
v_call: TRBV6-6; d_call: TRBD1; j_call: TRBJ1-3; clone_size: .; cdr3_aa: CASTTGAGNTIYF; cdr3_nt: TGTGCCAGCACAACAGGGGCCGGAAACACCATATATTTT
v_call: TRBV7-3; d_call: .; j_call: TRBJ2-3; clone_size: .; cdr3_aa: CASSLMGDWSADTQYF; cdr3_nt: TGTGCCAGCAGCTTAATGGGGGATTGGAGTGCAGATACGCAGTATTTT
v_call: TRBV5-1; d_call: .; j_call: TRBJ1-1; clone_size: .; cdr3_aa: CASSWVRGVNTEAFF; cdr3_nt: TGCGCCAGCAGCTGGGTTAGGGGAGTGAACACTGAAGCTTTCTTT
v_call: TRBV4-1; d_call: TRBD2; j_call: TRBJ2-3; clone_size: .; cdr3_aa: CASSQETSGRRGRPDTQYF; cdr3_nt: TGCGCCAGCAGCCAAGAAACTAGCGGGAGACGAGGTCGGCCAGATACGCAGTATTTT
v_call: TRBV5-1; d_call: .; j_call: TRBJ2-5; clone_size: .; cdr3_aa: CASSPGRTQETQYF; cdr3_nt: TGCGCCAGCAGCCCGGGACGGACTCAAGAGACCCAGTACTTC
v_call: TRBV10-1; d_call: TRBD1; j_call: TRBJ2-3; clone_size: .; cdr3_aa: CASSTGTDWSTDTQYF; cdr3_nt: TGCGCCAGCAGTACCGGGACAGACTGGTCCACAGATACGCAGTATTTT
v_call: TRBV19; d_call: .; j_call: TRBJ1-2; clone_size: .; cdr3_aa: CASSIEAGYGYTF; cdr3_nt: TGTGCCAGTAGTATAGAAGCAGGGTACGGCTACACCTTC
v_call: TRBV15; d_call: TRBD1; j_call: TRBJ1-1; clone_size: .; cdr3_aa: CATSTGGNTEAFF; cdr3_nt: TGTGCCACCAGCACAGGGGGAAACACTGAAGCTTTCTTT
v_call: TRBV30; d_call: TRBD2; j_call: TRBJ2-1; clone_size: .; cdr3_aa: CAWRETSGRGPYNEQFF; cdr3_nt: TGTGCCTGGAGAGAGACTAGCGGGCGGGGACCTTACAATGAGCAGTTCTTC
v_call: TRBV7-6; d_call: TRBD2; j_call: TRBJ2-1; clone_size: .; cdr3_aa: CASSLVSSGRIFEQFF; cdr3_nt: TGTGCCAGCAGCTTAGTCAGTAGCGGGAGAATCTTTGAGCAGTTCTTC
v_call: TRBV7-8; d_call: .; j_call: TRBJ2-7; clone_size: .; cdr3_aa: CASSLSAGMVYEQYF; cdr3_nt: TGTGCCAGCAGCTTATCTGCAGGGATGGTATACGAGCAGTACTTC
v_call: TRBV7-2; d_call: .; j_call: TRBJ2-1; clone_size: .; cdr3_aa: CASIRDRFGDEQFF; cdr3_nt: TGTGCCAGCATCCGAGACAGGTTTGGGGATGAGCAGTTCTTC
v_call: TRBV5-1; d_call: TRBD1; j_call: TRBJ1-2; clone_size: once; cdr3_aa: CASSEGQGGGYGYTF; cdr3_nt: TGCGCCAGCAGCGAAGGACAGGGTGGCGGCTATGGCTACACCTTC
v_call: TRBV28; d_call: .; j_call: TRBJ2-7; clone_size: .; cdr3_aa: CASSFYRDREQYF; cdr3_nt: TGTGCCAGCAGTTTCTACAGGGATCGGGAGCAGTACTTC
v_call: TRBV10-3; d_call: TRBD2; j_call: TRBJ2-1; clone_size: .; cdr3_aa: CAISGTSGSSYNEQFF; cdr3_nt: TGTGCCATCAGTGGGACTAGCGGCTCCTCCTACAATGAGCAGTTCTTC
v_call: TRBV4-2; d_call: TRBD2; j_call: TRBJ2-2; clone_size: .; cdr3_aa: CASSQGGRGTGELFF; cdr3_nt: TGTGCCAGCAGCCAAGGCGGGAGAGGCACCGGGGAGCTGTTTTTT
v_call: TRBV27; d_call: TRBD2; j_call: TRBJ2-7; clone_size: .; cdr3_aa: CASSSTSGGNYEQYF; cdr3_nt: TGTGCCAGCAGCTCTACAAGCGGGGGGAACTACGAGCAGTACTTC
v_call: TRBV9; d_call: .; j_call: TRBJ2-7; clone_size: .; cdr3_aa: CASSPTQGTREQYF; cdr3_nt: TGTGCCAGCAGCCCCACACAGGGAACGAGGGAGCAGTACTTC
v_call: TRBV28; d_call: .; j_call: TRBJ1-5; clone_size: few; cdr3_aa: CASSSPDIGDQPQHF; cdr3_nt: TGTGCCAGCAGTTCCCCGGACATAGGGGATCAGCCCCAGCATTTT
v_call: TRBV27; d_call: TRBD1; j_call: TRBJ2-1; clone_size: once; cdr3_aa: CASSGTQDRARYNEQFF; cdr3_nt: TGTGCCAGCAGCGGCACCCAAGACAGGGCGAGATACAATGAGCAGTTCTTC
v_call: TRBV5-1; d_call: .; j_call: TRBJ2-5; clone_size: .; cdr3_aa: CASSLPLADPFIETQYF; cdr3_nt: TGCGCCAGCAGCTTACCCTTGGCCGATCCCTTTATAGAGACCCAGTACTTC
v_call: TRBV18; d_call: TRBD1; j_call: TRBJ2-2; clone_size: .; cdr3_aa: CASSRQGPGELFF; cdr3_nt: TGTGCCAGCTCACGACAGGGCCCCGGGGAGCTGTTTTTT
v_call: TRBV9; d_call: .; j_call: TRBJ2-5; clone_size: .; cdr3_aa: CASSVARGRETQYF; cdr3_nt: TGTGCCAGCAGCGTAGCCCGGGGGAGAGAGACCCAGTACTTC
v_call: TRBV28; d_call: TRBD1; j_call: TRBJ2-2; clone_size: .; cdr3_aa: CASSLWTGANTGELFF; cdr3_nt: TGTGCCAGCAGTTTGTGGACAGGCGCGAACACCGGGGAGCTGTTTTTT
v_call: TRBV5-4; d_call: .; j_call: TRBJ1-2; clone_size: .; cdr3_aa: CASSYPLTGGYTF; cdr3_nt: TGTGCCAGCAGCTACCCGTTGACGGGTGGCTACACCTTC
v_call: TRBV4-2; d_call: .; j_call: TRBJ2-5; clone_size: .; cdr3_aa: CASSTRPGWETQYF; cdr3_nt: TGTGCCAGCAGCACACGTCCGGGGTGGGAGACCCAGTACTTC
v_call: TRBV7-2; d_call: TRBD1; j_call: TRBJ2-2; clone_size: .; cdr3_aa: CASREARGWNTGELFF; cdr3_nt: TGTGCCAGCAGGGAAGCCAGGGGGTGGAACACCGGGGAGCTGTTTTTT
v_call: TRBV6-5; d_call: .; j_call: TRBJ1-2; clone_size: .; cdr3_aa: CASRRTGNYGYTF; cdr3_nt: TGTGCCAGCAGAAGGACCGGGAACTATGGCTACACCTTC